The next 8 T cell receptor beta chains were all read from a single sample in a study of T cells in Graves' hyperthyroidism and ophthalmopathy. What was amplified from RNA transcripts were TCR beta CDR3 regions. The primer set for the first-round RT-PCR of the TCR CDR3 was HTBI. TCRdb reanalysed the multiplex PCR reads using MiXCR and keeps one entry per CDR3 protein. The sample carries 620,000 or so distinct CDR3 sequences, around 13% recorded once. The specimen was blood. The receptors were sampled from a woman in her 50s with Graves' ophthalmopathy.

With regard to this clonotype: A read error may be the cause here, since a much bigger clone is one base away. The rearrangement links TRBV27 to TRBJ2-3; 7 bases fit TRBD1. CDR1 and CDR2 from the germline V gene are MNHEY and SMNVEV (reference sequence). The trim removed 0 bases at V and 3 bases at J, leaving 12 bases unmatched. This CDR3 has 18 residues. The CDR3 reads CASSLSYATGVGTDTQYF. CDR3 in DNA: TGTGCCAGCAGTTTATCGTACGCCACAGGGGTGGGGACAGATACGCAGTATTTT.

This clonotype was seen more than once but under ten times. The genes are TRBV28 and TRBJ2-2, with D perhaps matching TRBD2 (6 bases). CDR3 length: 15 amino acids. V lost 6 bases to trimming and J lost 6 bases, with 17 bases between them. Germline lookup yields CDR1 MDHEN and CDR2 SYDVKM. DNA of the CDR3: TGTGCCAGCAGCCCCTTTGGGGAGGTGGCCGGGGAGCTGTTTTTT. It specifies CASSPFGEVAGELFF.

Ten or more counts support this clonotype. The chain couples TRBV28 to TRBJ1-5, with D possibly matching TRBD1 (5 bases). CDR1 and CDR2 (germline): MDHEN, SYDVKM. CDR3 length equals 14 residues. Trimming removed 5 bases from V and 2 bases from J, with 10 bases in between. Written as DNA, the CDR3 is TGTGCCAGCAGTCTCGGGGGGGGCAATCAGCCCCAGCATTTT. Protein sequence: CASSLGGGNQPQHF.

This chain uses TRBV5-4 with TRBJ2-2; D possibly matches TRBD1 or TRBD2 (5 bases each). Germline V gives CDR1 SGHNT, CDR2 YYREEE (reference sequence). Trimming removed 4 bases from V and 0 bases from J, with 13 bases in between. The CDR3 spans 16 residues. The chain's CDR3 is CASSRVEGTNTGELFF. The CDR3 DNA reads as TGTGCCAGCAGCCGAGTCGAGGGGACGAACACCGGGGAGCTGTTTTTT.

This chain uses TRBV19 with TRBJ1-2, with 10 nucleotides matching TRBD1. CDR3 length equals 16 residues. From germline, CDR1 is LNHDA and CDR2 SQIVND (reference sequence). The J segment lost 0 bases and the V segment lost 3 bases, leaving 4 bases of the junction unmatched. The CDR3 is CASSIRDRGSNYGYTF. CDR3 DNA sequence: TGTGCCAGTAGTATCCGGGACAGGGGCTCTAACTATGGCTACACCTTC. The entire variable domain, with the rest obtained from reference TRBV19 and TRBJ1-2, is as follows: DGGITQSPKYLFRKEGQNVTLSCEQNLNHDAMYWYRQDPGQGLRLIYYSQIVNDFQKGDIAEGYSVSREKKESFPLTVTSAQKNPTAFYLCASSIRDRGSNYGYTFGSGTRLTVV.

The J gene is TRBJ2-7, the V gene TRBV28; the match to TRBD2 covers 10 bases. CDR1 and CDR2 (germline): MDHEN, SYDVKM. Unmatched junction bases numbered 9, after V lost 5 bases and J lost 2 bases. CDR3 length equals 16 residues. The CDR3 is CASSPEGLAGAYEQYF. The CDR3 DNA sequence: TGTGCCAGCAGTCCGGAGGGCCTAGCGGGGGCCTACGAGCAGTACTTC.

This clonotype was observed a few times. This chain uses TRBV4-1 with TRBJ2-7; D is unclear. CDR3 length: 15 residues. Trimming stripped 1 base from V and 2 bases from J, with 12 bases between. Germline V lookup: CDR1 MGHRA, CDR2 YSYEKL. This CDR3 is CASSQAEAPTYEQYF. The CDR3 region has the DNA TGCGCCAGCAGCCAAGCTGAAGCTCCCACCTACGAGCAGTACTTC.

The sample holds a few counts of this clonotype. The CDR3, as DNA: TGTGCCAGCAGCTGGGGGGGGGGGACAGGGTATTACAATGAGCAGTTCTTC. Its translation: CASSWGGGTGYYNEQFF. The rearrangement uses TRBV11-2 and TRBJ2-1, with 9 nucleotides matching TRBD1. This CDR3 is built from 17 residues. J lost 4 bases, V lost 4 bases, and 11 bases had no gene match. Germline loops: CDR1 SGHAT, CDR2 FQNNGV.